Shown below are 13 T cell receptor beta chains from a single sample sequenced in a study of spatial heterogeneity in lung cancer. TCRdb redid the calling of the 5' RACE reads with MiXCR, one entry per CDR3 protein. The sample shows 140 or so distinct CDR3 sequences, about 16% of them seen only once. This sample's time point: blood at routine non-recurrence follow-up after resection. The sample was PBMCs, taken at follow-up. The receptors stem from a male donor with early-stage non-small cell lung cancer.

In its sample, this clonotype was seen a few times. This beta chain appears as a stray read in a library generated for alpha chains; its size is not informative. As DNA, the CDR3 is TGCGCCAGCAGTGGTGCAGGGAACACCGGGGAGCTGTTTTTT. Protein sequence: CASSGAGNTGELFF. The chain couples TRBV10-2 to TRBJ2-2; D remains unclear. Germline V lookup: CDR1 WSHSY, CDR2 SAAADI. Trimming cost V 4 bases and J 1 base, with 7 bases left between them. CDR3 length: 14 residues.

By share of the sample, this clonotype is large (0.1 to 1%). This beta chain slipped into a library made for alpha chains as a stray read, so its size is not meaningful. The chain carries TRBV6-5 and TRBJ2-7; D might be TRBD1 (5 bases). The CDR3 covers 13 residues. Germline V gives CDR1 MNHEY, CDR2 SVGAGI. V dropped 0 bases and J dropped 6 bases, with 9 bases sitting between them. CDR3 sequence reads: CASSYSKGSEQYF. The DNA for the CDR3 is TGTGCCAGCAGTTACTCGAAGGGGTCCGAGCAGTACTTC.

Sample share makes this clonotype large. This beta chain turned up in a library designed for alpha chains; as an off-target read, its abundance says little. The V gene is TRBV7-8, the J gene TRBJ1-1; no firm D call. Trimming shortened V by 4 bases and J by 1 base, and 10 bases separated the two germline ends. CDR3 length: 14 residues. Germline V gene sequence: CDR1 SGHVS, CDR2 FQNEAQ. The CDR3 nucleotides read TGTGCCAGCAGCTCATATCGAGGGAACACTGAAGCTTTCTTT. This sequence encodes CASSSYRGNTEAFF.

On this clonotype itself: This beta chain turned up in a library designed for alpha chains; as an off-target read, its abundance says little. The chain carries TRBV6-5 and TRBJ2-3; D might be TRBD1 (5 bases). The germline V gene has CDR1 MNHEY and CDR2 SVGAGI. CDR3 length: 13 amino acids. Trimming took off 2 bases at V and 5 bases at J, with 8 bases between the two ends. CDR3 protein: CASSYGALDTQYF. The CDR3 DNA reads TGTGCCAGCAGTTACGGGGCGTTAGATACGCAGTATTTT.

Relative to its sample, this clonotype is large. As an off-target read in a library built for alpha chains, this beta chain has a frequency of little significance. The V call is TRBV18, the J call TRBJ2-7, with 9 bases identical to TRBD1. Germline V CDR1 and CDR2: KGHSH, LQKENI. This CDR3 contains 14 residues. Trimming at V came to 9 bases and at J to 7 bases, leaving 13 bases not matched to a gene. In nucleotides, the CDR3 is TGTGCCAGTTCCCTCCGGGACAGGGTGGAGGAGCAGTACTTC. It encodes CASSLRDRVEEQYF.

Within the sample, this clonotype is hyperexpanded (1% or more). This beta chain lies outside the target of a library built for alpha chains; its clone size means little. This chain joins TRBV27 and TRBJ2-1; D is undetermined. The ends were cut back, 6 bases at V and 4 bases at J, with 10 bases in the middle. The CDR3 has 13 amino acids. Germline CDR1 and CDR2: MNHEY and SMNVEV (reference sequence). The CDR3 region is CASRRLNYNEQFF. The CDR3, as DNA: TGTGCCAGCAGAAGACTGAATTACAATGAGCAGTTCTTC.

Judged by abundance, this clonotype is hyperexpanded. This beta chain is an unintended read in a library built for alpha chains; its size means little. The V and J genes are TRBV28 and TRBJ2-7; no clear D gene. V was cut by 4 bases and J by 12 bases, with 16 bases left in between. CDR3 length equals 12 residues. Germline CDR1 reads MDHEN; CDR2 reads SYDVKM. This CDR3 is CASSSQGRGWYF. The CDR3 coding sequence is TGTGCCAGCAGTTCCCAAGGCCGTGGGTGGTACTTC.

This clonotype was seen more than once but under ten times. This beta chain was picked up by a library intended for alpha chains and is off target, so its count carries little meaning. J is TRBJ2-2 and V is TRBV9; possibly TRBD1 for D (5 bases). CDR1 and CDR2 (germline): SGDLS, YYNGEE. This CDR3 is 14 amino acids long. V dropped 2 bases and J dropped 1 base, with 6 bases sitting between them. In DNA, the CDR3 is TGTGCCAGCAGCGTTGGACAGAACACCGGGGAGCTGTTTTTT. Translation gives CASSVGQNTGELFF.

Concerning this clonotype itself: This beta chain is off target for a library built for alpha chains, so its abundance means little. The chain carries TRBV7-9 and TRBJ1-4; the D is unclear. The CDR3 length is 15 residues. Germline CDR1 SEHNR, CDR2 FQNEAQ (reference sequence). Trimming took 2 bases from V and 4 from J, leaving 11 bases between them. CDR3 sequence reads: CASSLFETVNEKLFF. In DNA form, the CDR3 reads TGTGCCAGCAGCTTATTTGAGACGGTTAATGAAAAACTGTTTTTT.

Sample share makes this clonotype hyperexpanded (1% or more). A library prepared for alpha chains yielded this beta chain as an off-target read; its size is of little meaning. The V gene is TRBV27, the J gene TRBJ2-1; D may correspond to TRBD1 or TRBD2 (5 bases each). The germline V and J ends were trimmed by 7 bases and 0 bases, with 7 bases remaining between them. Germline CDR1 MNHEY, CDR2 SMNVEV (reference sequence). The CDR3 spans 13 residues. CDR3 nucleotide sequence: TGTGCCAGCACAGGGAGCTCCTACAATGAGCAGTTCTTC. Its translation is CASTGSSYNEQFF.

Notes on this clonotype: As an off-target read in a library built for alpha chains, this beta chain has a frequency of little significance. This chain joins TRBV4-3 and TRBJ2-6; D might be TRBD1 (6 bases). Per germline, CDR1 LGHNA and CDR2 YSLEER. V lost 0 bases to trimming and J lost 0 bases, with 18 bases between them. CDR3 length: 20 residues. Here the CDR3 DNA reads TGCGCCAGCAGCCAAGATCCGGGGCGCAGGGGAGACTCTGGGGCCAACGTCCTGACTTTC. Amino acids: CASSQDPGRRGDSGANVLTF.

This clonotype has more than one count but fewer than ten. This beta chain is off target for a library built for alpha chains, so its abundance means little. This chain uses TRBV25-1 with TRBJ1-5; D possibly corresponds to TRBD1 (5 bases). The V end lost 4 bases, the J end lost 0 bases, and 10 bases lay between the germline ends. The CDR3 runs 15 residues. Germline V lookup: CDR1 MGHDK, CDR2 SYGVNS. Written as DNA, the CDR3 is TGTGCCAGCAGTGGCGGACATCTTAGCAATCAGCCCCAGCATTTT. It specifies CASSGGHLSNQPQHF.

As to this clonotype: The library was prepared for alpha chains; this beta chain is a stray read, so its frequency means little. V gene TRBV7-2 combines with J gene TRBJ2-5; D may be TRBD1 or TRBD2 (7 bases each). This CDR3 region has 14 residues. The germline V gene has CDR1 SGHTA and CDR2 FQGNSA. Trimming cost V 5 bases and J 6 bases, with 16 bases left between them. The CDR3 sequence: CASSQGGQGKTQYF. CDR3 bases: TGTGCCAGCAGCCAGGGGGGGCAGGGAAAGACCCAGTACTTC. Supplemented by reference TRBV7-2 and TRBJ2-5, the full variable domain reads GAGVSQSPSNKVTEKGKDVELRCDPISGHTALYWYRQSLGQGLEFLIYFQGNSAPDKSGLPSDRFSAERTGGSVSTLTIQRTQQEDSAVYLCASSQGGQGKTQYFGPGTRLLVL.